A single sample gave rise to the 26 T cell receptor beta chains below, sequenced in a study of Ad26.COV2.S vaccination and SARS-CoV-2 variants. The treatment is: roughly 20 received Ad26.COV2.S at low or high dose, single or two shots; roughly five received placebo; per-sample allocation not given. After the first vaccine or placebo injection, samples were drawn on day 63. The method was immunoSEQ multiplex PCR; TCRdb's version includes in-frame clones alone and lacks a portion of them. In the table there are hundreds of thousands of clones, roughly 84% of which are singletons. Sequencing used peripheral blood, obtained in a trial of Ad26.COV2.S vaccine versus placebo. The receptors were gathered from a person aged 18 to 59 who received the Ad26.COV2.S COVID-19 vaccine or a placebo.

The chain employs TRBV7-6 and TRBJ2-3, with unresolved D. Trimming removed 3 bases from V and 2 bases from J, with 12 bases in between. Looked up from germline, CDR1 is SGHVS and CDR2 is FNYEAQ. The CDR3 is made up of 15 amino acids. In DNA form, the CDR3 reads TGTGCCAGCAGCTTCTGGGCGGATTCCACAGATACGCAGTATTTT. It specifies CASSFWADSTDTQYF.

This clone was observed a handful of times. The J gene is TRBJ1-1, the V gene TRBV7-2; 7 nucleotides line up with TRBD1. This CDR3 region has 16 residues. Trimming at V came to 5 bases and at J to 6 bases, leaving 15 bases not matched to a gene. Germline-derived CDR1 and CDR2 are SGHTA and FQGNSA. CDR3 protein: CASSPNGRQGPAEAFF. DNA of the CDR3: TGTGCCAGCAGCCCAAACGGAAGACAGGGTCCGGCTGAAGCTTTCTTT.

This chain joins TRBV7-9 and TRBJ1-6; no definite D call. The V gene lost 5 bases and the J gene lost 8 bases, with 13 bases spanning the gap. CDR3 size: 14 residues. Germline V gene data show CDR1 as SEHNR and CDR2 as FQNEAQ (reference sequence). The CDR3 reads CASSGGPGDSPLHF. CDR3 coding DNA: TGTGCCAGCAGCGGCGGGCCAGGCGATTCACCCCTCCACTTT. The variable domain in full, completed from reference TRBV7-9 and TRBJ1-6, reads DTGVSQNPRHKITKRGQNVTFRCDPISEHNRLYWYRQTLGQGPEFLTYFQNEAQLEKSRLLSDRFSAERPKGSFSTLEIQRTEQGDSAMYLCASSGGPGDSPLHFGNGTRLTVT.

The chain uses TRBV4-1 and TRBJ2-5; D might be TRBD2 (5 bases). V was shortened by 4 bases and J by 3 bases, with 12 bases between the two germline ends. This CDR3 comprises 14 residues. In germline, CDR1 is MGHRA, CDR2 YSYEKL. CDR3 DNA sequence: TGCGCCAGCAGCCGCAGGACTGCCGAAGAGACCCAGTACTTC. The encoded protein is CASSRRTAEETQYF.

The chain recombines TRBV7-2 with TRBJ2-7; D ambiguous. The CDR3 covers 14 residues. V was pared by 5 bases and J by 4 bases, with 15 bases between. Germline values: CDR1 SGHTA, CDR2 FQGNSA. The CDR3 DNA reads TGTGCCAGCAGCCCAAGGAATCTTAATTACGAGCAGTACTTC. The encoded protein is CASSPRNLNYEQYF.

J is TRBJ2-7 and V is TRBV30, with 7 bases lining up with TRBD1. The CDR3 is made up of 15 amino acids. Trimming cost V 1 base and J 7 bases; bases outside gene matches: 13. From germline, CDR1 is GTSNPN and CDR2 SVGIG (reference sequence). The CDR3 loop is CAWSGGQVIFQEQYF. CDR3 in DNA: TGTGCCTGGAGTGGTGGACAGGTAATCTTTCAGGAGCAGTACTTC.

This CDR3 is CASSLYRGGPGETQYF. In nucleotides, the CDR3 is TGTGCCAGCAGCCTGTATCGCGGGGGGCCGGGGGAGACCCAGTACTTC. The chain uses TRBV7-9 and TRBJ2-5; TRBD2 aligns across 8 bases. Germline CDR1 is SEHNR and CDR2 is FQNEAQ (reference sequence). Trimming took 5 bases from V and 5 from J; bases not matched to a gene: 13. CDR3 length: 16 amino acids.

The chain uses TRBV6-5 and TRBJ1-1; D might be TRBD1 (6 bases). This CDR3 has 14 residues. Per germline, CDR1 MNHEY and CDR2 SVGAGI. Between the trimmed V and J ends, which lost 6 bases and 0 bases, there was a span of 11 bases. CDR3 nucleotides: TGTGCCAGCAGGACCGACAGGTTGAACACTGAAGCTTTCTTT. Protein product: CASRTDRLNTEAFF.

The rearrangement joins TRBV19 to TRBJ2-7; TRBD2 matches 10 bases. The CDR3 sequence is 16 residues long. CDR1 LNHDA and CDR2 SQIVND come from the germline V gene (reference sequence). The V gene end was trimmed by 1 base and the J gene end by 3 bases; junction bases not matched to a gene: 6. CDR3: CASSIAERGGLYEQYF. CDR3 bases: TGTGCCAGTAGTATAGCGGAGCGGGGGGGCCTCTACGAGCAGTACTTC.

The CDR3: CASSPRPQGSYEQYF. In DNA, the CDR3 is TGTGCCAGCAGCCCTAGACCTCAGGGCTCCTACGAGCAGTACTTC. The rearrangement joins TRBV9 to TRBJ2-7, with D possibly matching TRBD1 (5 bases). The V end was cut by 4 bases, the J end by 0 bases, with 14 bases between. The CDR3 is 15 residues long. CDR1 SGDLS and CDR2 YYNGEE come from the germline V gene.

V and J are TRBV7-9 and TRBJ1-4; D gene ambiguous. The germline CDR1 and CDR2 sequences are SEHNR and FQNEAQ (reference sequence). Trimming removed 2 bases from V and 3 bases from J, with 7 bases in between. The CDR3 covers 14 residues. The DNA for the CDR3 is TGTGCCAGCAGCTTAAGTTCTGCTAATGAAAAACTGTTTTTT. Amino acid sequence: CASSLSSANEKLFF. The entire variable domain, with the rest obtained from reference TRBV7-9 and TRBJ1-4, is as follows: DTGVSQNPRHKITKRGQNVTFRCDPISEHNRLYWYRQTLGQGPEFLTYFQNEAQLEKSRLLSDRFSAERPKGSFSTLEIQRTEQGDSAMYLCASSLSSANEKLFFGSGTQLSVL.

This sequence joins TRBV7-3 and TRBJ2-5, with no clear D. From germline, CDR1 is SGHTA and CDR2 FQGTGA. Trimming stripped 1 base from V and 0 bases from J, with 6 bases between. The CDR3 is made up of 14 amino acids. Written as DNA, the CDR3 is TGTGCCAGCAGCTTAATAGGGAACCAAGAGACCCAGTACTTC. It translates to CASSLIGNQETQYF.

The chain joins TRBV5-1 to TRBJ2-5; D possibly matches TRBD1 or TRBD2 (6 bases each). CDR3 length: 14 residues. Germline assignment: CDR1 SGHRS and CDR2 YFSETQ. Trimming pared 1 base from V and 4 bases from J, leaving 11 bases between. The CDR3 DNA reads as TGCGCCAGCAGCTTGACGGGGGCGGGAGAGACCCAGTACTTC. Protein sequence: CASSLTGAGETQYF.

The chain couples TRBV4-1 to TRBJ2-7; the D gene is possibly TRBD1 (6 bases). Germline CDR1 MGHRA, CDR2 YSYEKL. The V and J ends lost 3 bases and 2 bases respectively, with 8 bases between them. The CDR3 contains 13 residues. The CDR3 region is CASSQAGAYEQYF. The CDR3 DNA sequence: TGCGCCAGCAGCCAGGCAGGGGCCTACGAGCAGTACTTC.

CDR3 amino acids: CASSFGGTGLYEQYF. The DNA of the CDR3 is TGTGCCAGCAGTTTCGGGGGGACAGGCCTCTACGAGCAGTACTTC. This chain connects TRBV28 to TRBJ2-7, with D perhaps TRBD1 (8 bases). V dropped 3 bases and J dropped 3 bases, with 15 bases sitting between them. Per germline, CDR1 MDHEN and CDR2 SYDVKM. This CDR3 contains 15 residues.

This clone was found once. CDR3 amino acids: CASSQDQGMNTEAFF. CDR3 coding DNA: TGTGCCAGCAGCCAAGATCAGGGAATGAACACTGAAGCTTTCTTT. This chain connects TRBV4-2 to TRBJ1-1, with D perhaps matching TRBD1 (5 bases). The ends were cut back, 0 bases at V and 0 bases at J, with 8 bases in the middle. The CDR3 loop spans 15 amino acids. Per the germline V gene, CDR1 is LGHNA and CDR2 is YNFKEQ.

V and J are TRBV13 and TRBJ1-1; 8 nucleotides align to TRBD1. V lost 5 bases to trimming and J lost 4 bases; unmatched junction nucleotides: 9. The germline CDR1 and CDR2 sequences are PRHDT and FYEKMQ (reference sequence). The CDR3 runs 15 residues. CDR3 bases: TGTGCCAGCAGCACTCCAGGGGGCGGGATCACTGAAGCTTTCTTT. Encoded protein: CASSTPGGGITEAFF.

The gene calls are TRBV27 and TRBJ1-1; TRBD1 agrees at 8 bases. This CDR3 spans 16 amino acids. Germline CDR1 is MNHEY and CDR2 is SMNVEV (reference sequence). Losses at the gene ends were 3 bases for V and 1 base for J; bases not matched to a gene: 7. The CDR3 nucleotides read TGTGCCAGCAGTTTGTACCAGGGGGCCGAGAACACTGAAGCTTTCTTT. Encoded protein: CASSLYQGAENTEAFF.

The chain carries TRBV3-1 (or the pseudogene TRBV3-2) and TRBJ2-3; D is possibly TRBD2 (6 bases). V lost 4 bases and J 5 bases, leaving 19 bases between the germline ends. Germline-derived CDR1 and CDR2 are LGHDT and YNNKEL (reference sequence). The CDR3 runs to 16 residues. The CDR3 sequence: CASSPQAARGGDTQYF. CDR3 bases: TGTGCCAGCAGCCCTCAGGCCGCCCGGGGAGGAGATACGCAGTATTTT.

This clone was detected only a few times. The chain employs TRBV12-5 and TRBJ1-6, with D maybe TRBD1 (6 bases). The germline CDR1 and CDR2 sequences are LGHNT and FRNRAP. The CDR3 length is 15 residues. Trimming removed 5 bases from V and 9 bases from J, with 17 bases in between. The CDR3 DNA sequence: TGTGCTAGTGGTGCTGAGATAGGGGGAGGTTCACCCCTCCACTTT. Translated: CASGAEIGGGSPLHF. The complete variable domain, with remaining parts taken from reference TRBV12-5 and TRBJ1-6, reads DARVTQTPRHKVTEMGQEVTMRCQPILGHNTVFWYRQTMMQGLELLAYFRNRAPLDDSGMPKDRFSAEMPDATLATLKIQPSEPRDSAVYFCASGAEIGGGSPLHFGNGTRLTVT.

This clone was counted between two and nine times. This sequence joins TRBV4-2 and TRBJ2-7; D might be TRBD1 or TRBD2, each matching 6 bases. Germline CDR1 LGHNA, CDR2 YNFKEQ. V was pared by 1 base and J by 0 bases, with 16 bases between. This CDR3 comprises 17 residues. The CDR3 bases are TGTGCCAGCAGCCAAGCCCAGGGGAGGTCTGACTCCTACGAGCAGTACTTC. It specifies CASSQAQGRSDSYEQYF.

This chain connects TRBV19 to TRBJ1-5; weak D call: TRBD1 (5 bases). Germline V gene sequence: CDR1 LNHDA, CDR2 SQIVND (reference sequence). The CDR3 runs 14 residues. The ends were cut back, 5 bases at V and 7 bases at J, with 15 bases in the middle. DNA for the CDR3: TGTGCCAGTAGTGGCAGTGGGGGGAGGCAGCCCCAGCATTTT. The encoded protein is CASSGSGGRQPQHF.

The CDR3 region is CASSQRTGGVGYTF. The CDR3 region has the DNA TGTGCCAGCAGCCAAAGAACAGGGGGCGTCGGCTACACCTTC. This rearrangement joins TRBV14 to TRBJ1-2; 9 nucleotides agree with TRBD1. J gave up 8 bases and V 2 bases, and 6 bases lay outside the gene matches. CDR3 length equals 14 residues. CDR1 and CDR2 (germline): SGHDN, FVKESK. Variable domain in full (rest from reference TRBV14 and TRBJ1-2): EAGVTQFPSHSVIEKGQTVTLRCDPISGHDNLYWYRRVMGKEIKFLLHFVKESKQDESGMPNNRFLAERTGGTYSTLKVQPAELEDSGVYFCASSQRTGGVGYTFGSGTRLTVV.

V is TRBV19 and J is TRBJ1-3; D may be TRBD1 (6 bases). Germline CDR1 reads LNHDA; CDR2 reads SQIVND (reference sequence). The CDR3 runs 15 residues. V dropped 6 bases and J dropped 0 bases, with 12 bases sitting between them. CDR3 DNA: TGTGCCAGTAGCGGGGGGCGAAACTCTGGAAACACCATATATTTT. It codes for CASSGGRNSGNTIYF. Supplemented by reference TRBV19 and TRBJ1-3, the full variable domain reads DGGITQSPKYLFRKEGQNVTLSCEQNLNHDAMYWYRQDPGQGLRLIYYSQIVNDFQKGDIAEGYSVSREKKESFPLTVTSAQKNPTAFYLCASSGGRNSGNTIYFGEGSWLTVV.

This chain connects TRBV7-2 to TRBJ2-1; 8 nucleotides match TRBD1. V dropped 5 bases and J dropped 6; count of bases not matched to a gene: 9. CDR3 size: 15 residues. Germline V lookup: CDR1 SGHTA, CDR2 FQGNSA. CDR3 nucleotides: TGTGCCAGCAGCGTAGGGACAGGTAGGGTCAATGAGCAGTTCTTC. Protein sequence: CASSVGTGRVNEQFF. The variable domain in full, completed from reference TRBV7-2 and TRBJ2-1, reads GAGVSQSPSNKVTEKGKDVELRCDPISGHTALYWYRQSLGQGLEFLIYFQGNSAPDKSGLPSDRFSAERTGGSVSTLTIQRTQQEDSAVYLCASSVGTGRVNEQFFGPGTRLTVL.

V usage is TRBV4-1 and J usage is TRBJ1-1, with a tentative D call TRBD1 (5 bases). Germline V gene lookup returns CDR1 MGHRA and CDR2 YSYEKL. V was trimmed by 1 base and J by 4 bases, leaving 7 bases between them. The CDR3 is 13 amino acids. The CDR3: CASSQVQGTEAFF. DNA for the CDR3: TGCGCCAGCAGCCAAGTTCAGGGCACTGAAGCTTTCTTT.